The 16 T cell receptor beta chains presented below share a single source sample, sequenced in a study of monozygotic twins with inflammatory bowel disease. Using the 5' RACE reads, TCRdb records one entry per CDR3 protein without DNA. This sample's table reports 150,000 to 200,000 distinct CDR3 sequences. Sequencing was performed on blood. The receptors originated from a human donor with ulcerative colitis or Crohn's disease, or a healthy co-twin of an affected twin (not recorded which).

The rearrangement uses TRBV20-1 and TRBJ1-6. Looked up from germline, CDR1 is DFQATT and CDR2 is SNEGSKA (reference sequence). The CDR3 spans 11 residues. The CDR3 sequence: CSARAGKLVHF.

The chain carries TRBV27 and TRBJ1-3. In germline, CDR1 is MNHEY, CDR2 SMNVEV (reference sequence). The CDR3 runs 14 residues. The CDR3 spells CATLHPSSGNTIYF.

J is TRBJ2-7 and V is TRBV28; TCRdb indicates TRBD2, and absent DNA this call remains unverified. Germline-derived CDR1 and CDR2 are MDHEN and SYDVKM. This CDR3 is built from 15 residues. The CDR3 protein is CASRPSGSMDYEQYF.

The chain joins TRBV21-1 to TRBJ2-1; TCRdb's D call, TRBD1, is unchecked because there is no DNA. TRBV21-1 is reported as a pseudogene. The CDR3 contains 16 residues. CDR3: CASSNKTGVSYNEQFF.

V is TRBV12-3 or TRBV12-4 and J is TRBJ2-1; the TCRdb D gene call, TRBD1, has no DNA to confirm it. This CDR3 has 15 residues. CDR3 sequence: CASSPPPGRYNEQFF.

The rearrangement joins TRBV5-1 to TRBJ2-2; TCRdb designates TRBD1, a call that cannot be tested without DNA. CDR1 is SGHRS and CDR2 is YFSETQ in the germline V gene. This CDR3 comprises 15 residues. The CDR3 sequence: CASSLGQSYTGELFF.

The rearrangement links TRBV11-2 to TRBJ2-3; the TCRdb call, TRBD2, lacks DNA for checking. This CDR3 contains 15 residues. The germline CDR1 and CDR2 sequences are SGHAT and FQNNGV. CDR3: CASSGGAGYTDTQYF.

J is TRBJ2-1 and V is TRBV30. The CDR3 is made up of 12 amino acids. Per the germline V gene, CDR1 is GTSNPN and CDR2 is SVGIG (reference sequence). This chain's CDR3 is CARTGSYNEQFF.

This chain uses TRBV7-2 with TRBJ1-6. Germline V lookup: CDR1 SGHTA, CDR2 FQGNSA. This CDR3 has 17 residues. The CDR3 spells CASSLRIRAGGNSPLHF.

The gene calls are TRBV20-1 and TRBJ2-5. Germline-derived CDR1 and CDR2 are DFQATT and SNEGSKA (reference sequence). The CDR3 runs to 13 residues. The CDR3 region is CSARDRATETQYF.

The rearrangement joins TRBV20-1 to TRBJ1-5; TCRdb selects TRBD1, and the lack of DNA leaves this call unchecked. CDR1 DFQATT and CDR2 SNEGSKA come from the germline V gene (reference sequence). The CDR3 has 14 amino acids. The CDR3 sequence is CSATSGQANQPQHF.

The rearrangement uses TRBV19 and TRBJ1-5; absent DNA, TCRdb's TRBD1 call cannot be checked. The CDR3 totals 15 residues. CDR1 is LNHDA and CDR2 is SQIVND in the germline V gene (reference sequence). CDR3: CASSPGGWSNQPQHF. The complete variable domain, with remaining parts taken from reference TRBV19 and TRBJ1-5, reads DGGITQSPKYLFRKEGQNVTLSCEQNLNHDAMYWYRQDPGQGLRLIYYSQIVNDFQKGDIAEGYSVSREKKESFPLTVTSAQKNPTAFYLCASSPGGWSNQPQHFGDGTRLSIL.

The gene calls are TRBV29-1 and TRBJ1-2; TCRdb's assignment of TRBD1 cannot be checked, as there is no DNA. The germline gives CDR1 SQVTM, CDR2 ANQGSEA. The CDR3 covers 14 residues. CDR3 loop: CSVDGVQGERGYTF.

The CDR3 here is CASSPRGRGNTIYF. The genes are TRBV18 and TRBJ1-3; lacking DNA, the TRBD1 call made by TCRdb goes unchecked. The germline V gene encodes CDR1 KGHSH and CDR2 LQKENI. The CDR3 loop spans 14 amino acids.

The CDR3 is CASSGRQYSNQPQHF. The V gene is TRBV2, the J gene TRBJ1-5; TCRdb's D gene call, TRBD1, goes unchecked for lack of DNA. The length of the CDR3 is 15 residues. Germline-derived CDR1 and CDR2 are SNHLY and FYNNEI.

J is TRBJ2-7 and V is TRBV5-1. CDR3 length: 15 residues. Per germline, CDR1 SGHRS and CDR2 YFSETQ. The CDR3 protein is CASSLFGRGNYEQYF.